Listed below are T cell receptor beta chains from one sample, sequenced in a study of shared clonotypes between healthy human individuals. Using immunoSEQ multiplex PCR, the repertoire was profiled, and TCRdb retains in-frame clones only, with some absent. The table shows some 900,000 clones, with 76% occurring only once. Sequencing input: memory CD4+ T cells sorted from blood. These receptors all come from a man in his late teens or twenties in good health. The CDR3 runs from the conserved cysteine through the conserved F or W. The D gene is left open where the match is weak. Some rows have no size entry. The others give once, few or many, or a class for an expanded clone.

J gene,V gene,D gene,clone size,CDR3 DNA,CDR3 protein
TRBJ1-3,TRBV14,NA,NA,TGTGCCAGCAGCCAAGAGTCCGGGACCACTCAATATTTT,CASSQESGTTQYF
TRBJ2-7,TRBV7-2,NA,NA,TGTGCCAGCAGCTTAATGGGACCGAACTACGAGCAGTACTTC,CASSLMGPNYEQYF
TRBJ2-7,TRBV28,NA,NA,TGTGCCAGCAGCCTACGGGGGGCCGGGTCCTACGAGCAGTACTTC,CASSLRGAGSYEQYF
TRBJ2-5,TRBV11-2,NA,NA,TGTGCCAGCAGCTCCTTGGCAGGGCAAGAGACCCAGTACTTC,CASSSLAGQETQYF
TRBJ2-5,TRBV7-9,TRBD2,once,TGTGCCAGCAGCTGGAGGAGTATGGCGGGGGGGCAAGAGACCCAGTACTTC,CASSWRSMAGGQETQYF
TRBJ1-1,TRBV6-1,NA,many,TGTGCCAGCAGTGCCCGCCTGGCAGGGAACACTGAAGCTTTCTTT,CASSARLAGNTEAFF
TRBJ2-4,TRBV9,TRBD2,once,TGTGCCAGCAGCGGGGCGGGAGCAAACATTCAGTACTTC,CASSGAGANIQYF
TRBJ2-1,TRBV5-5,TRBD2,NA,TGTGCCAGCAGCTTCTCTAGCGGGGGGTACGGCAATGAGCAGTTCTTC,CASSFSSGGYGNEQFF
TRBJ2-2,TRBV10-3,TRBD1,NA,TGTGCCATCAGCCTCGGACAGGGTAAAACCGGGGAGCTGTTTTTT,CAISLGQGKTGELFF
TRBJ2-3,TRBV5-1,TRBD2,few,TGCGCCAGCAGCACTGGACTAGCGGAGCGCACAGATACGCAGTATTTT,CASSTGLAERTDTQYF
TRBJ2-3,TRBV4-2,TRBD1,once,TGTGCCAGCAGTCGCGACAGGGCTGACGATACGCAGTATTTT,CASSRDRADDTQYF
TRBJ2-5,TRBV9,TRBD2,NA,TGTGCCAGCAGCGTAAGCGGGAGAGCGGGAGGGCGGGAGACCCAGTACTTC,CASSVSGRAGGRETQYF
TRBJ2-3,TRBV5-4,NA,NA,TGTGCCAGCAGCTTGGGTGGCGGATTGCCCACAGATACGCAGTATTTT,CASSLGGGLPTDTQYF
TRBJ1-4,TRBV4-1,NA,NA,TGCGCCAGCAGCCAAGAGGGGGGGGGAAATGAAAAACTGTTTTTT,CASSQEGGGNEKLFF
TRBJ2-1,TRBV6-6,TRBD2,NA,TGTGCCAGCAAGACTAGCGACTACAATGAGCAGTTCTTC,CASKTSDYNEQFF
TRBJ2-1,TRBV28,NA,NA,TGTGCCAGCAGTTTACGGAGCTCCTACAATGAGCAGTTCTTC,CASSLRSSYNEQFF
TRBJ2-2,TRBV15,TRBD2,NA,TGTGCCACCAGAACCGATATAGCGGGAGGGCCACGGGAGCTGTTTTTT,CATRTDIAGGPRELFF
TRBJ2-7,TRBV5-1,NA,NA,TGCGCCAGCAGCTTATCGACTGGCCCGCGGGACGAGCAGTACTTC,CASSLSTGPRDEQYF
TRBJ1-6,TRBV19,NA,NA,TGTGCCAGTAGTGATCTGGGCCCCTATAATTCACCCCTCCACTTT,CASSDLGPYNSPLHF
TRBJ1-3,TRBV6-1,TRBD1,NA,TGTGCCAGCAGTCCAGGGGGCTTGAGAAACACCATATATTTT,CASSPGGLRNTIYF
TRBJ2-1,TRBV28,NA,many,TGTGCCAGCGGTGTCGTTCAGGGGAGCGCCTCCTACAATGAGCAGTTCTTC,CASGVVQGSASYNEQFF
TRBJ2-1,TRBV7-2,TRBD2,NA,TGTGCCAGCAGCTTAGATGTGGGAGGGGAGGAGCAGTTCTTC,CASSLDVGGEEQFF
TRBJ1-1,TRBV30,NA,NA,TGTGCCTGGAGTGTAAACACTGAAGCTTTCTTT,CAWSVNTEAFF
TRBJ2-3,TRBV5-1,NA,NA,TGCGCCAGCAGCGTTGGGGGGTCACAATTCACAGATACGCAGTATTTT,CASSVGGSQFTDTQYF
TRBJ1-4,TRBV7-9,NA,NA,TGTGCCAGCAGCCCAGGGGAGGGGACAACTAATGAAAAACTGTTTTTT,CASSPGEGTTNEKLFF
TRBJ1-6,TRBV7-6,TRBD1,NA,TGTGCCAGCAGCCCGACGGGACAGGGGTATTATAATTCACCCCTCCACTTT,CASSPTGQGYYNSPLHF
TRBJ2-1,TRBV10-3,NA,NA,TGTGCCATCAGTGAATCCATACGCGAGGGCCGGGAGCAGTTCTTC,CAISESIREGREQFF
TRBJ2-7,TRBV5-1,TRBD1,NA,TGCGCCAGTTCAGGGACAGCTTACGAGCAGTACTTC,CASSGTAYEQYF
TRBJ1-6,TRBV6-1,NA,NA,TGTGCCAGCGGAAGGACGGTGGGGGATTCACCCCTCCACTTT,CASGRTVGDSPLHF
TRBJ2-3,TRBV18,TRBD2,NA,TGTGCCAGCTCAAGACGGGCTAGCGGGGGCACAGATACGCAGTATTTT,CASSRRASGGTDTQYF
TRBJ2-7,TRBV5-4,NA,NA,TGTGCCAGCAGCTTGGGAGAGGGAGAATTCGACGAGCAGTACTTC,CASSLGEGEFDEQYF
TRBJ2-3,TRBV23-1,NA,NA,TGCGCCAGCAGTCAATGGACAGCCTTCACAGATACGCAGTATTTT,CASSQWTAFTDTQYF
TRBJ1-2,TRBV27,TRBD1,NA,TGTGCCACCCGGGACAGGGGGCGCGTAAACTATGGCTACACCTTC,CATRDRGRVNYGYTF
TRBJ1-4,TRBV4-2,NA,many,TGTGCCAGCAGCCAAGAGGGGGGGGACGCTAATGAAAAACTGTTTTTT,CASSQEGGDANEKLFF
TRBJ2-3,TRBV5-1,NA,once,TGCGCCAGCAGCTTGGGCAAGAGGGATACGCAGTATTTT,CASSLGKRDTQYF
TRBJ1-2,TRBV10-3,TRBD1,NA,TGTGCCAGCACCCCCAGGAACAGGGGAGCCGAAAGCTACACCTTC,CASTPRNRGAESYTF
TRBJ1-3,TRBV28,NA,many,TGTGCCAGCAGACCACAGGGAACTGGAAACACCATATATTTT,CASRPQGTGNTIYF
TRBJ1-6,TRBV7-2,NA,NA,TGTGCCAGCAGCTCCCTAGGGTCACCCCTCCACTTT,CASSSLGSPLHF
TRBJ1-1,TRBV5-6,TRBD1,few,TGTGCCAGCAGCCTATGGGACAGAAGTCTCAACACTGAAGCTTTCTTT,CASSLWDRSLNTEAFF
TRBJ2-2,TRBV7-2,TRBD2,NA,TGTGCCAGCAGCTTCGATAGCGGGCGGTTAACCGGGGAGCTGTTTTTT,CASSFDSGRLTGELFF
TRBJ1-6,TRBV18,TRBD1,NA,TGTGCCAGCTCACCCGGGACAGGCAATTCACCCCTCCACTTT,CASSPGTGNSPLHF
TRBJ2-1,TRBV29-1,NA,NA,TGCAGCGCTGGGCAGGGGAATGAGCAGTTCTTC,CSAGQGNEQFF
TRBJ1-5,TRBV6-5,TRBD1,NA,TGTGCCAGCAGTTACCGGACAGGGGATCAGCCCCAGCATTTT,CASSYRTGDQPQHF
TRBJ2-5,TRBV6-6,TRBD1,few,TGTGCCAGCAGTTACATAGGACAGGGCAGGGAGACCCAGTACTTC,CASSYIGQGRETQYF
TRBJ1-4,TRBV30,NA,NA,TGTGCCGGCGCGGGACGGACTAATGAAAAACTGTTTTTT,CAGAGRTNEKLFF
TRBJ1-2,TRBV30,TRBD1,once,TGTGCCTGGCCCGCAGGGGGCAATAATGGCTACACCTTC,CAWPAGGNNGYTF
TRBJ2-1,TRBV29-1,NA,NA,TGCAGCGTTGAGCGTCTAGCTAGTAGGAATGAGCAGTTCTTC,CSVERLASRNEQFF
TRBJ2-1,TRBV7-2,TRBD2,NA,TGTGCCAGCAGCTCGGCTGGACTAGCGGGAGCCTACAATGAGCAGTTCTTC,CASSSAGLAGAYNEQFF
TRBJ1-1,TRBV19,NA,few,TGTGCCAGTAGTGCACCGAAATCGGGAGCTTTCTTT,CASSAPKSGAFF
TRBJ1-5,TRBV7-9,TRBD1,few,TGTGCCAGCAGCTGGGACAGGCCCAATCAGCCCCAGCATTTT,CASSWDRPNQPQHF
TRBJ1-1,TRBV19,NA,NA,TGTGCCAGTAGTATCTCGGAGAAGGGCACTGAAGCTTTCTTT,CASSISEKGTEAFF
TRBJ2-1,TRBV18,TRBD2,NA,TGTGCCAGCTCACCAGGGCTAGCGGTTAACAATGAGCAGTTCTTC,CASSPGLAVNNEQFF
TRBJ2-7,TRBV6-6,TRBD2,NA,TGTGCCAGCAGTTACTCTGGGCGGGGGTCTGGCGAGCAGTACTTC,CASSYSGRGSGEQYF